This T cell receptor (beta chain) was found in a study of T cell clones after liver transplantation. In the study overall: As an antigen-independent comparator, third-party-reactive TCRbeta sequences came from pre-transplant mixed lymphocyte reactions. Draws occurred before transplant, before withdrawal, and after complete or failed withdrawal. Three of the eight recipients were HCV-positive; the rest had non-autoimmune, non-viral transplant indications.

This clone was detected once. Its target is not known. The length of the CDR3 is 14 residues. The trim removed 5 bases at V and 5 bases at J, leaving 10 bases unmatched. Germline V gene sequence: CDR1 SGHNT, CDR2 YYREEE (reference sequence). Findings of the study overall: Rather than being deleted, graft donor-reactive T cells may have moved into the graft.

Sequencing used immunoSEQ multiplex PCR; TCRdb keeps in-frame clones, though not all of them. The data contain 95,000 to 110,000 clones, under 90% of them singletons. The rearrangement links TRBV5-4 to TRBJ2-7, with 7 bases matching TRBD2. Sequenced here: CD4+ T cells from blood, sampled around 4 years after liver transplant. This receptor was obtained from a human patient who received a liver transplant. Some T cells may be graft donor cells. The CDR3 spells CASRSSGGPNEQYF. Here the CDR3 DNA reads TGTGCCAGCAGATCCTCGGGGGGTCCAAACGAGCAGTACTTC.